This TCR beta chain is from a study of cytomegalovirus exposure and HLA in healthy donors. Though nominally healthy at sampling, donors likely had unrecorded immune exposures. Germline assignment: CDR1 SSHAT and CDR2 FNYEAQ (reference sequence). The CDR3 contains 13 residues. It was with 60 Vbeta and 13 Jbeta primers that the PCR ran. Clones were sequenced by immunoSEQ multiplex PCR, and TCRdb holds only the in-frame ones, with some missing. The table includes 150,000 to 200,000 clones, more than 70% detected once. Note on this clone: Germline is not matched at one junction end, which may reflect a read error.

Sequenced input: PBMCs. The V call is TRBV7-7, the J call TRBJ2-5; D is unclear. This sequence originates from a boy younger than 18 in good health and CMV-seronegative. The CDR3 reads CASSPRGPETQYF. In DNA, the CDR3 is TGTGCTAGCAGCCCCCGAGGCCCCGAGACCCAGTACTTC.